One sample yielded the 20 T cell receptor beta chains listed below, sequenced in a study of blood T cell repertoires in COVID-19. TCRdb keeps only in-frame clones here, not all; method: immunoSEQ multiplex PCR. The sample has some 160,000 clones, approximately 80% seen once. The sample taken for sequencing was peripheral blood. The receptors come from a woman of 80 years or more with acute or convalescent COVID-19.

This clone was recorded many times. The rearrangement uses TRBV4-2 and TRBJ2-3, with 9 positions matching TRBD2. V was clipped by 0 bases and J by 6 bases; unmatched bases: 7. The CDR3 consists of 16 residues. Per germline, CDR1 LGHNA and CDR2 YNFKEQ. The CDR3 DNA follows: TGTGCCAGCAGCCAAGATAAAAGCGGGGGGAGGGATACGCAGTATTTT. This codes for CASSQDKSGGRDTQYF.

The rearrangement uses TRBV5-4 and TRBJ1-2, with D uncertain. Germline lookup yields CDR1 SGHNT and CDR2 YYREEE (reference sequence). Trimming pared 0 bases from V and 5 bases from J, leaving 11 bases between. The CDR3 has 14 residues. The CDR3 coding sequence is TGTGCCAGCAGCTTGGCCGGGAGGGATTATGGCTACACCTTC. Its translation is CASSLAGRDYGYTF.

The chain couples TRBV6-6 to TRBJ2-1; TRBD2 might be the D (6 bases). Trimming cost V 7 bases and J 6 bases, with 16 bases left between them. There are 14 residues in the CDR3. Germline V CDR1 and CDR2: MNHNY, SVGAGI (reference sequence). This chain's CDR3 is CASTHRGLGNEQFF. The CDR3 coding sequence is TGTGCCAGCACCCATCGGGGGTTGGGCAATGAGCAGTTCTTC.

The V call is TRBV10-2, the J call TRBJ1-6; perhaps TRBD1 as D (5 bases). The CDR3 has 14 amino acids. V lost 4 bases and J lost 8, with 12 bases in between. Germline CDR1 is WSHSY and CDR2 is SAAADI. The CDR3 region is CASSVRRGDSPLHF. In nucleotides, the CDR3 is TGCGCCAGCAGTGTACGACGGGGGGATTCACCCCTCCACTTT.

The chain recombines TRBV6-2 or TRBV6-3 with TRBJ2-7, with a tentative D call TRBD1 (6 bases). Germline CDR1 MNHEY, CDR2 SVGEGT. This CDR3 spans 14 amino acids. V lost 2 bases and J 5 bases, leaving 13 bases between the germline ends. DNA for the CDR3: TGTGCCAGCAGTTACCGGCCAGGGGCACACGAGCAGTACTTC. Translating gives CASSYRPGAHEQYF.

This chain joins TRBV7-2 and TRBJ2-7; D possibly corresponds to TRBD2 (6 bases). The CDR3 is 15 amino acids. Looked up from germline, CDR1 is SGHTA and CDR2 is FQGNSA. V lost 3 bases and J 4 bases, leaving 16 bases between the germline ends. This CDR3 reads CASSLGGARSYEQYF. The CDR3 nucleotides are TGTGCCAGCAGCTTGGGGGGAGCGCGGTCTTACGAGCAGTACTTC.

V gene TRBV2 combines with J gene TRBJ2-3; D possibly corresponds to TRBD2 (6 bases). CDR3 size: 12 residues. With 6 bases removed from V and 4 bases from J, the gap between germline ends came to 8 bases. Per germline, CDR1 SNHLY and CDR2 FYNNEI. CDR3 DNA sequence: TGTGCCAGCAGACGGGACTCAGATACGCAGTATTTT. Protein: CASRRDSDTQYF.

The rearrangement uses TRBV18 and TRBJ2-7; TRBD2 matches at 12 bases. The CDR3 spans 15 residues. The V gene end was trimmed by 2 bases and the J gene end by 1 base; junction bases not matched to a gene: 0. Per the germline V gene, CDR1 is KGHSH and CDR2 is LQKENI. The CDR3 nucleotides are TGTGCCAGCTCACCAGGACTAGCGGGGTCCTACGAGCAGTACTTC. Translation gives CASSPGLAGSYEQYF.

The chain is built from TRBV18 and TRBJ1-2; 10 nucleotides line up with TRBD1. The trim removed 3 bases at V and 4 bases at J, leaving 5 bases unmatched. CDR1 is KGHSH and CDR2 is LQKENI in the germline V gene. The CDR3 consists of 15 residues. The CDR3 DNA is TGTGCCAGCTCACCGGACAGGGGGGGACTCTATGGCTACACCTTC. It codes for CASSPDRGGLYGYTF.

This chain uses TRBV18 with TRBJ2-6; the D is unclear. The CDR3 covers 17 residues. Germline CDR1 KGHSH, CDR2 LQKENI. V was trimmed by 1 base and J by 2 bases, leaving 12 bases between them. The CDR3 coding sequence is TGTGCCAGCTCACCACGGCAGGCCGTGGCTGGGGCCAACGTCCTGACTTTC. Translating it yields CASSPRQAVAGANVLTF.

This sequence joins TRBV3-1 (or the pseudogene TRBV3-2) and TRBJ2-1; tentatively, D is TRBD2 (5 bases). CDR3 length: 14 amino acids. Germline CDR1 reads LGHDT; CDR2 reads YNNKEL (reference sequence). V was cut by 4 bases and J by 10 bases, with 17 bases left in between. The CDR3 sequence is CASSPTIEGTEQFF. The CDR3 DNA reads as TGTGCCAGCAGCCCAACGATTGAGGGAACCGAGCAGTTCTTC.

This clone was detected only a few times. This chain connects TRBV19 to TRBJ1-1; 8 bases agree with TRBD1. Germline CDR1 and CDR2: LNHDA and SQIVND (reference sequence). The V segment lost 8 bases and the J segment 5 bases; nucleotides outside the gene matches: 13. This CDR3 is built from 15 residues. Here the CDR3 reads CASSFTGTGGTEAFF. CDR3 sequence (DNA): TGTGCCAGTTCCTTCACCGGGACAGGCGGGACTGAAGCTTTCTTT.

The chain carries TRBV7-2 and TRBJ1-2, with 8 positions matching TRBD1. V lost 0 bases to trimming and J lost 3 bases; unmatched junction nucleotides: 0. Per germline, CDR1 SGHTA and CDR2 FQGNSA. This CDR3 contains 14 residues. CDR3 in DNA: TGTGCCAGCAGCTTAGCGGGACAGGACTATGGCTACACCTTC. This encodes CASSLAGQDYGYTF.

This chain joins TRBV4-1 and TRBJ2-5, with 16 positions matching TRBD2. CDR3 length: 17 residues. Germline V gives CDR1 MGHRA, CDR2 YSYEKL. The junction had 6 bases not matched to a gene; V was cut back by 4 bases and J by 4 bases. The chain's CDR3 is CASSPTGTSGGGETQYF. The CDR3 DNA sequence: TGCGCCAGCAGCCCAACTGGGACTAGCGGGGGGGGAGAGACCCAGTACTTC.

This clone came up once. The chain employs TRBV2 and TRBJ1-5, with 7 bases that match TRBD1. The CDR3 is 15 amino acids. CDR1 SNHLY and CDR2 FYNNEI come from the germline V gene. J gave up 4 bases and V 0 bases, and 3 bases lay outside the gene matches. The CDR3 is CASSEARDRNQPQHF. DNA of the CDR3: TGTGCCAGCAGTGAAGCGCGGGACAGAAATCAGCCCCAGCATTTT. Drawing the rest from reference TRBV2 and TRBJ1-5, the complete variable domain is EPEVTQTPSHQVTQMGQEVILRCVPISNHLYFYWYRQILGQKVEFLVSFYNNEISEKSEIFDDQFSVERPDGSNFTLKIRSTKLEDSAMYFCASSEARDRNQPQHFGDGTRLSIL.

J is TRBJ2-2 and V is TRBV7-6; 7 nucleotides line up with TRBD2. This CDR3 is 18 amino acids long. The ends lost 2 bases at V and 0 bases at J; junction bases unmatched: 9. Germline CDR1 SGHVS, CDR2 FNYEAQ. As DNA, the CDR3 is TGTGCCAGCAGCTTAAGGCCGGGCGGGGGAACGAACACCGGGGAGCTGTTTTTT. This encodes CASSLRPGGGTNTGELFF.

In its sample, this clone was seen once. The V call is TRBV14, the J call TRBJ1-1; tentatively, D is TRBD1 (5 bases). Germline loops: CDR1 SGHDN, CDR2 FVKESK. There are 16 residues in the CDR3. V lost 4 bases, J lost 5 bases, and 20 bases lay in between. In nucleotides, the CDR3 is TGTGCCAGCAGCCCCCTGGGGCAGGGTTTTTGGACTGAAGCTTTCTTT. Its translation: CASSPLGQGFWTEAFF.

The CDR3 DNA reads TGTGCCAGCAGTGCGAACGCCGGGACAGAAGACCTTAATTCACCCCTCCACTTT. It codes for CASSANAGTEDLNSPLHF. The gene calls are TRBV6-1 and TRBJ1-6; TRBD1 matches 7 bases. This CDR3 has 18 residues. V shed 4 bases, J shed 6 bases, and the junction held 15 bases outside the gene matches. Germline lookup yields CDR1 MNHNS and CDR2 SASEGT.

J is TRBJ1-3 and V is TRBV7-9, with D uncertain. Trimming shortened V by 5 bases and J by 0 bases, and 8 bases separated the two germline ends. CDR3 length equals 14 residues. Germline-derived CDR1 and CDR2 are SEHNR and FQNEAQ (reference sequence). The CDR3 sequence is CASSPAVSGNTIYF. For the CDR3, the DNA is TGTGCCAGCAGCCCAGCGGTCTCTGGAAACACCATATATTTT. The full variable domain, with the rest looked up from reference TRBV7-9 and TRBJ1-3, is DTGVSQNPRHKITKRGQNVTFRCDPISEHNRLYWYRQTLGQGPEFLTYFQNEAQLEKSRLLSDRFSAERPKGSFSTLEIQRTEQGDSAMYLCASSPAVSGNTIYFGEGSWLTVV.

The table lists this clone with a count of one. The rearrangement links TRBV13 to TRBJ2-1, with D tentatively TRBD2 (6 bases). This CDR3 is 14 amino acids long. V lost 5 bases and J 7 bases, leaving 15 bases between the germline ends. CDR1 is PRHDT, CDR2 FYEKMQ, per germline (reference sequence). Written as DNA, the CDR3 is TGTGCCAGCAGCCGCCCGGCGGGGCGAAATGAGCAGTTCTTC. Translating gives CASSRPAGRNEQFF.